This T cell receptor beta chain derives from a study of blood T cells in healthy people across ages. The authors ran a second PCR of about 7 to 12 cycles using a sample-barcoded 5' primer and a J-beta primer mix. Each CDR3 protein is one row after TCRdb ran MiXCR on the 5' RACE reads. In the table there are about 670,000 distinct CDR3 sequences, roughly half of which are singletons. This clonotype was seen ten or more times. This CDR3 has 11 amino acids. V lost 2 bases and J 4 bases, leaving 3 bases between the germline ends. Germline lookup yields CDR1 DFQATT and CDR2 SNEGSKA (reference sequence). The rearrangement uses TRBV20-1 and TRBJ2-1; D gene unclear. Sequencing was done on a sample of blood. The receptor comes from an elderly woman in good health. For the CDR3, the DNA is TGCAGTGCTAGATTATACAATGAGCAGTTCTTC. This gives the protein CSARLYNEQFF.